These 7 T cell receptor beta chains were all obtained from the same sample, sequenced in a study of naive and memory T cell subsets. Ligated cDNA underwent four rounds of PCR with nested alpha and beta constant region primers and SP2. Via MiXCR, TCRdb re-called the 5' RACE reads, giving one row per CDR3 protein. Of roughly 48,000 distinct CDR3 sequences in the sample, over 3.5% were seen once. TCR cDNA received a 3' ligated oligonucleotide that carried a UMI. All receptors come from a female donor in good health.

This clonotype was detected a few times. The chain is built from TRBV11-1 and TRBJ2-2, with 10 bases that match TRBD1. Germline V gene lookup returns CDR1 SGHAT and CDR2 FQDESV (reference sequence). This CDR3 contains 17 residues. With V trimmed by 4 bases and J by 6 bases, 11 bases remained unmatched. The CDR3 DNA sequence: TGTGCCAGCAGCTCCCGACGAGGGACAGGGGATCCCGGGGAGCTGTTTTTT. Its translation: CASSSRRGTGDPGELFF.

This clonotype was picked up many times. As DNA, the CDR3 is TGTGCCAGCAGCACCCGGACAGACCAAGAGACCCAGTACTTC. Translating gives CASSTRTDQETQYF. The chain couples TRBV13 to TRBJ2-5; D is possibly TRBD1 (6 bases). V lost 5 bases and J 0 bases, leaving 10 bases between the germline ends. Germline values: CDR1 PRHDT, CDR2 FYEKMQ (reference sequence). The CDR3 sequence is 14 residues long.

This clonotype was seen only a few times. This chain connects TRBV5-1 to TRBJ2-3, with a possible D match to TRBD1 (6 bases). Germline V gene data show CDR1 as SGHRS and CDR2 as YFSETQ. Trimming shortened V by 7 bases and J by 3 bases, and 12 bases separated the two germline ends. The CDR3 runs to 13 residues. The CDR3 reads CASSRQVTDTQYF. The CDR3 region has the DNA TGCGCCAGCTCGAGACAGGTGACAGATACGCAGTATTTT. Full variable domain (outside the CDR3, taken from reference TRBV5-1 and TRBJ2-3): KAGVTQTPRYLIKTRGQQVTLSCSPISGHRSVSWYQQTPGQGLQFLFEYFSETQRNKGNFPGRFSGRQFSNSRSEMNVSTLELGDSALYLCASSRQVTDTQYFGPGTRLTVL.

The table lists this clonotype with many counts. The chain employs TRBV7-2 and TRBJ2-3; D is unresolved. V dropped 5 bases and J dropped 1 base, with 19 bases sitting between them. This CDR3 has 17 amino acids. Germline CDR1 SGHTA, CDR2 FQGNSA. The chain's CDR3 is CASSPKTTLPRTDTQYF. DNA for the CDR3: TGTGCCAGCAGCCCTAAAACCACACTGCCACGCACAGATACGCAGTATTTT.

This clonotype was detected ten times or more. V and J are TRBV6-5 and TRBJ1-2; D not certain. The V gene's germline CDR1 is MNHEY and CDR2 SVGAGI. The CDR3 spans 14 residues. V lost 4 bases, J lost 8 bases, and 17 bases lay in between. The CDR3 loop is CASSWRRWQAGYTF. CDR3 nucleotide sequence: TGTGCCAGCAGTTGGCGTCGATGGCAGGCGGGCTACACCTTC.

In this sample, this clonotype turned up many times. The chain joins TRBV14 to TRBJ2-2; tentative D call: TRBD1 (6 bases). V lost 5 bases to trimming and J lost 4 bases, with 17 bases between them. Germline CDR1 SGHDN, CDR2 FVKESK. The CDR3 is 16 amino acids. DNA of the CDR3: TGTGCCAGCAGCAAGAGTCCGGGACACCCCACCGGGGAGCTGTTTTTT. It encodes CASSKSPGHPTGELFF.

This clonotype was observed many times. The CDR3 nucleotides are TGTGCCAGCAGCGCCTCCCTCACGGGGGAAGGATCACCCCTCCACTTT. Its translation: CASSASLTGEGSPLHF. The chain recombines TRBV9 with TRBJ1-6; TRBD1 is a possible D gene (5 bases). Germline CDR1 reads SGDLS; CDR2 reads YYNGEE. Trimming pared 3 bases from V and 10 bases from J, leaving 20 bases between. The CDR3 spans 16 residues.